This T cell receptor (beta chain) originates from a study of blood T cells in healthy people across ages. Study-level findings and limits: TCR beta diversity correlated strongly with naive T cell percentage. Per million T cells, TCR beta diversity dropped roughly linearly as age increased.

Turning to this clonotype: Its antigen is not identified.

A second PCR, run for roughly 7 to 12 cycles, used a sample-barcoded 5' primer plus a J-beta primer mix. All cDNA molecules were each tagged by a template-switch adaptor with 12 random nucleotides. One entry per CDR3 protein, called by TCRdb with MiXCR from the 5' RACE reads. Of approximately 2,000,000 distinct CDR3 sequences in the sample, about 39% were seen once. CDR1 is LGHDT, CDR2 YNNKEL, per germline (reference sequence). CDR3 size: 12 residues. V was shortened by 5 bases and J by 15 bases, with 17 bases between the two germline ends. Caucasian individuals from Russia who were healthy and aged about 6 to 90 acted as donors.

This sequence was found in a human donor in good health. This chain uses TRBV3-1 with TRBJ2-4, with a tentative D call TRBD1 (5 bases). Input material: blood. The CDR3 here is CASSSYGRERYF. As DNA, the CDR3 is TGTGCCAGCAGCTCCTATGGCAGGGAAAGGTACTTC.